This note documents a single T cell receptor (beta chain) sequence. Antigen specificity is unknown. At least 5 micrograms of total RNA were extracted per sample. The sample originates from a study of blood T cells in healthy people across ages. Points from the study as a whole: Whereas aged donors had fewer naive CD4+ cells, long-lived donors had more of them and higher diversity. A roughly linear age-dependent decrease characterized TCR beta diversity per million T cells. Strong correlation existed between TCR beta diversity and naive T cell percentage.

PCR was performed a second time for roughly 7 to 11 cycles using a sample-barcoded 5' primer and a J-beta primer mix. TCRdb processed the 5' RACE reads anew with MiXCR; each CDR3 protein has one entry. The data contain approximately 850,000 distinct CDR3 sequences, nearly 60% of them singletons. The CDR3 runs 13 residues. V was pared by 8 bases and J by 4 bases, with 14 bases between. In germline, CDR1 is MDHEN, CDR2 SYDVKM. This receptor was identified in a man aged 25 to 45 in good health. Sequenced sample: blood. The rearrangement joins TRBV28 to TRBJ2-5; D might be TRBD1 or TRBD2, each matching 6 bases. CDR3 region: CASLGGAAETQYF. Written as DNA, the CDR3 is TGTGCCAGCCTCGGGGGCGCAGCAGAGACCCAGTACTTC.